This T cell receptor (beta chain) was captured in a study of blood T cell repertoires in COVID-19. Study summary: Acute and convalescent COVID-19 specimens originated in the United States, Italy and Spain. The cDNA or gDNA used as material had been derived from T cells, B-cell-depleted T cells, or PBMCs.

This CDR3 has 14 residues. Germline loops: CDR1 SGHRS, CDR2 YFSETQ. Trimming took off 2 bases at V and 6 bases at J, with 12 bases between the two ends. As originally analysed: Estimation of nucleated cell counts was performed using reference gene primer amplification. Sequencing used immunoSEQ multiplex PCR; TCRdb keeps in-frame clones, though not all of them. V and J calls plus clone size are reproduced from that table; the DNA served to infer D and trimming. This sample has over 85,000 clones, with 88% found just once. The chain recombines TRBV5-1 with TRBJ2-1; D is perhaps TRBD1 (6 bases). The sample consisted of peripheral blood. This clonotype was obtained from a woman aged 45 to 65 with acute or convalescent COVID-19. In nucleotides, the CDR3 is TGCGCCAGCAGCTTACAGGGTTTGGGCAATGAGCAGTTCTTC. This encodes CASSLQGLGNEQFF.